This TCR beta chain derives from a study of cytomegalovirus exposure and HLA in healthy donors (TCRdb year 2017). About the study as a whole: An earlier analysis of 550 to 700 of the donors reported about 250 Gb of sequence data and more than 90 million unique TCR beta sequences from 150 million to 200 million T cells. Donor age, sex, ethnicity and CMV serostatus were compiled alongside the repertoire data. In an earlier analysis of roughly 600 of the donors, high-throughput TCR beta sequencing was used to judge whether each TCR beta V gene segment behaved as functional or pseudogenic. HLA typing included class I and class II loci at four-digit resolution. The later analysis used no new phenotypic data to find candidate immune exposures, relying instead on TCR beta sequences and their occurrence across donors. Roughly 300 gigabases of sequencing data and around 90 million unique TCR sequences made up an early release that covered fewer than 650 HLA-typed donors. The genetic ancestry cluster associated with self-reported Caucasian donors included 70% to 85% of the approximately 430 genotyped donors. The study used immunosequencing to profile the T cell repertoires of approximately 630 subjects and linked those repertoires to cytomegalovirus serostatus. Four or five DR-DQ haplotypes were handled as single units for association and clustering, since linkage in the cohort was strong. High-throughput TCR immunosequencing, statistical association of individual TCRs with disease status, and machine learning were combined to predict cytomegalovirus infection status. The number of donors typed differed by locus, with about 629-630 for A, B, C, DRB1 and DQB1, 522 for DQA1, approximately 570 for DPA1, and roughly 450 for DPB1. The study aimed to test whether cataloging public T cell receptors could reveal signatures of past pathogen exposure. All discovery cohort repertoires had been generated using a single sequencing platform. A separate validation cohort of roughly 130 different subjects was used in addition to the roughly 670-subject first cohort. A later genetic analysis used genome-wide SNP genotypes for 398 of the 666 donors, treating that subset as a discovery cohort. To study patterns of TCR occurrence, a later analysis re-analyzed previously published TCR beta repertoires from 666 donors and added high-resolution HLA genotyping. Among some 400 genotyped donors of the cohort, an average of approximately 220,000 unique TCR beta nucleotide sequences was sequenced per donor, of which 15% to 20% were non-productive.

Points the paper makes about the study in general: Correlated functional status among segregating V segments might be attributable to linkage disequilibrium, but an unknown experimental factor could not be ruled out. In both the original and validation cohorts, the classifier was reported to diagnose cytomegalovirus status with high specificity and sensitivity. Several of the top co-occurrence clusters appeared to be linked to parvovirus B19, influenza, CMV and Epstein-Barr virus, according to a later analysis. According to a later genetic analysis, donors in an Asian-associated ancestry cluster had fewer N-insertions in productive TCRs than the approximately 710-donor mean. A further reported finding was that TCR beta sequences accurately predicted the HLA-A and HLA-B alleles for most subjects in the first cohort. In a later analysis, most CMV-associated TCR beta chains were found to appear HLA-restricted, with HLA associations seemingly driven largely by CMV exposure. The sequencing pipeline was judged likely to have produced a cluster of highly shared sequence variants as a technical artifact. In vitro tests confirmed that a few of the cytomegalovirus-associated TCR beta chains recognize cytomegalovirus antigens. Specific HLA alleles were associated with some 15,000 TCR beta sequences at a false discovery rate of 0.05 in a later analysis. The study listed over 150 TCR beta chains as associated with cytomegalovirus. In an earlier analysis of roughly 500 of the donors, most TCR beta V segments appeared in productive rearrangements about 87% or about 30% of the time, broadly matching IMGT annotations. This cohort had only TCR beta chains sequenced, and the lack of alpha or paired-chain data limited which features could be detected. In a later analysis, TCR association rates were found to vary across HLA loci, with the most associated TCRs seen for DRB1 alleles and the fewest for HLA-C alleles. Strong co-occurrence of HLA alleles, especially DR and DQ, made assigning TCR associations to individual alleles difficult. Most TCR sequences were observed very rarely across donors, whereas some public TCRs were present in many individuals. It was suggested by the authors that the approach could potentially be generalized to other disease states and immunological phenotypes. The only immune exposure information available for the cohort was CMV serostatus. Because HLA typing was missing for some donors at each locus, association tests included only the typed subset. Some IMGT-functional V segments, including TRBV6-2 and TRBV6-3, could not be distinguished by the 87-base-pair reads and were therefore excluded. Roughly uniform sequencing depth across donors was assumed in presence/absence analyses, although this assumption may not hold. Around 16 rarely observed V segments, including chromosome 9 orphons, were excluded from the earlier analysis of some 590 of the donors because counts were too low. A later genetic analysis associated a missense DCLRE1C variant with V-gene and J-gene trimming of TCR beta chains, and an independent cohort replicated the association. A later analysis found that HLA-associated TCR beta chains were more clonally expanded and had lower generation probabilities than equally common non-associated chains.

Library prep was done by the immunoSEQ multiplex PCR assay. For the multiplex PCR, a mixture combining 60 forward primers for TCR Vbeta segments and 13 reverse primers for TCR Jbeta segments was used. The CDR3 region of rearranged TCR beta genes was amplified from genomic DNA by a multiplex PCR assay. On the Illumina HiSeq System, the amplified TCR beta libraries were sequenced as 87-base-pair reads. As for how the authors treated the data: A later analysis counted tens of millions of unique TCR beta chains across the 666 repertoires, and some 12 million of these chains were shared by at least two donors. Raw reads were error-corrected and collapsed into unique sequences with a nearest-neighbor algorithm that merged closely related sequences to remove PCR and sequencing errors. Alignment of CDR3 sequences to IMGT reference sequences was used to assign V, D and J gene segments. For a sequence to be retained, a match of at least six nucleotides to both a V gene segment and a J gene segment was required. Rearrangements were classified as productive when the CDR3 lacked stop codons and remained in frame with V and J, and all other rearrangements were classified as non-productive. Following IMGT convention, CDR3 was defined as the stretch from the second conserved V-encoded cysteine up to the conserved J-encoded phenylalanine. The earlier analysis of about 610 of the donors excluded sequences that lacked an unambiguous match to a single V gene segment. An earlier analysis of about 590 of the donors classified V segments as functional when productive rearrangements were above 56.7% and as segregating when the standard deviation between donors was above 5%. A statistical classification framework was developed to diagnose cytomegalovirus status using the catalog of TCR beta chain sequences. In a later analysis, V and J genes were assigned by comparing TCR nucleotide sequences against IMGT/GENE-DB human TR gene sequences. A later analysis assigned CDR3 sequences and most-parsimonious VDJ recombination scenarios with the TCRdist pipeline. A later analysis defined each TCR beta chain by its CDR3 amino acid sequence plus V-gene family, and excluded reads lacking a unique V-gene family. As a way to deal with suspected cross-contamination and a sequencing artifact, a later analysis dropped hundreds of nucleotide sequences that were highly shared and had low generation probability. For each public chain, a later analysis derived a clonal expansion index from normalized ranks of inferred template counts within each repertoire. A later analysis computed generation probabilities with a VDJ recombination model fitted to out-of-frame rearrangements, and checked the results against IGoR. Hypergeometric tests were used in a later analysis to score TCR-TCR, TCR-HLA and TCR-CMV co-occurrence, with a repertoire-size bias correction applied to the TCR pairs. To estimate false discovery rates, a later analysis permuted the HLA or CMV assignments 20 times. A later analysis grouped co-occurring TCRs with DBSCAN, adding TCRdist sequence similarity when clustering within HLA-allele-positive subsets. For co-occurrence clustering, repertoires with fewer than 30,000 or more than 120,000 public chains were excluded, along with roughly 5 repertoires with anomalous nucleotide sharing. This immuneACCESS table, as held by TCRdb, lists in-frame sequences with V and J called but not all clones. Of the missing ones, under half trace to an unresolved V gene in checked studies; the others have no known cause. V and J calls and clone size are as listed in that table; D and trimming were resolved from the DNA. Present in this sample are about 120,000 clones, around three quarters of which were seen just once. The ten most abundant clones make up roughly 3.2% of the sample.

Trimming accounts for 8 bases at V and 0 bases at J, while the number of junction bases matched to no gene is 7. Based on the germline V gene, the CDR1 and CDR2 sequences are MNHNS and SASEGT. The CDR3 measures 15 amino acids from cysteine to phenylalanine. The retained sequence is limited to the CDR3, 45 bases, with the frame set at the first base. Only a few counts were recorded for this clone. Its target antigen remains unknown. Base quality data are lacking; no much larger clone is found one base away. The cohort consisted of approximately 690 healthy bone marrow donors. Cohort members were all nominally healthy when sampled, although unrecorded immune exposures were likely present. The donor was CMV seronegative and was included in the group of under 450 seronegative cohort members. A peripheral blood sample was collected from each donor, and TCR beta sequencing was performed on peripheral blood mononuclear cells. Genomic DNA extraction from the blood cell samples was performed with the Qiagen DNeasy Blood Extraction Kit.

This chain is built from TRBV6-1 and TRBJ2-1, with 7 bases aligning to TRBD2. This receptor was identified in a man in his thirties or forties in good health and CMV-seronegative. The specimen was PBMCs. The DNA sequence reads TGTGCCAGCCACCTCGGCGGGAGCTCCTACAATGAGCAGTTCTTC. The resulting protein is CASHLGGSSYNEQFF.